These 28 T cell receptor beta chains originate from one sample sequenced in a study of blood T cell repertoires in COVID-19. Using immunoSEQ multiplex PCR, the repertoire was profiled, and TCRdb retains in-frame clones only, with some absent. The profile shows roughly 280,000 clones, 85% to 90% of them singletons. Sample: PBMCs or T cells enriched from blood (not recorded which). The receptors derive from a woman under 40 with acute COVID-19.

This clone was seen just once. This chain joins TRBV15 and TRBJ1-1; D unclear. The CDR3 sequence is 13 residues long. V was shortened by 6 bases and J by 0 bases, with 8 bases between the two germline ends. Germline-derived CDR1 and CDR2 are LNHNV and YYDKDF (reference sequence). The CDR3 sequence is CATRSTVNTEAFF. CDR3 sequence (DNA): TGTGCCACCAGAAGTACAGTGAACACTGAAGCTTTCTTT. The full variable domain, its missing parts supplied by reference TRBV15 and TRBJ1-1, is DAMVIQNPRYQVTQFGKPVTLSCSQTLNHNVMYWYQQKSSQAPKLLFHYYDKDFNNEADTPDNFQSRRPNTSFCFLDIRSPGLGDTAMYLCATRSTVNTEAFFGQGTRLTVV.

This rearrangement joins TRBV27 to TRBJ2-7; TRBD2 might be the D (6 bases). CDR3 length: 13 amino acids. Looked up from germline, CDR1 is MNHEY and CDR2 is SMNVEV (reference sequence). The V end was cut by 8 bases, the J end by 7 bases, with 18 bases between. The CDR3, as DNA: TGTGCCAGCCGACTTAACGGGGGAATTGAGCAGTACTTC. This sequence encodes CASRLNGGIEQYF.

The J gene is TRBJ2-4, the V gene TRBV18, with 10 bases fitting TRBD2. This CDR3 is built from 15 residues. V lost 3 bases to trimming and J lost 2 bases; unmatched junction nucleotides: 1. Germline CDR1 and CDR2: KGHSH and LQKENI. The CDR3 loop reads CASSPGLATKNIQYF. CDR3 nucleotides: TGTGCCAGCTCACCGGGACTAGCGACCAAAAACATTCAGTACTTC.

V usage is TRBV20-1 and J usage is TRBJ2-3; 7 bases line up with TRBD2. CDR1 and CDR2 (germline): DFQATT, SNEGSKA (reference sequence). V lost 3 bases to trimming and J lost 0 bases; unmatched junction nucleotides: 6. The CDR3 runs to 15 residues. The CDR3 is CSASMASGSTDTQYF. The CDR3 DNA reads TGCAGTGCTAGTATGGCTAGCGGTAGCACAGATACGCAGTATTTT.

The chain is built from TRBV19 and TRBJ2-1; 9 nucleotides line up with TRBD1. This CDR3 contains 13 residues. Trimming at V came to 3 bases and at J to 8 bases, leaving 2 bases not matched to a gene. CDR1 LNHDA and CDR2 SQIVND come from the germline V gene (reference sequence). The CDR3 nucleotides read TGTGCCAGTAGTATCACAGGGGGCGATGAGCAGTTCTTC. It codes for CASSITGGDEQFF.

The chain employs TRBV5-4 and TRBJ1-1; 7 bases map to TRBD1. The germline gives CDR1 SGHNT, CDR2 YYREEE (reference sequence). This CDR3 contains 14 residues. Trimming cost V 1 base and J 5 bases; bases outside gene matches: 5. CDR3 residues: CASSLTGVETEAFF. For the CDR3, the DNA is TGTGCCAGCAGCTTGACAGGGGTCGAGACTGAAGCTTTCTTT.

This chain uses TRBV30 with TRBJ2-3; TRBD2 matches at 8 bases. The CDR3 consists of 17 residues. The germline V gene encodes CDR1 GTSNPN and CDR2 SVGIG (reference sequence). J gave up 0 bases and V 4 bases, and 12 bases lay outside the gene matches. The CDR3 sequence is CAWNSAGGFPSTDTQYF. DNA for the CDR3: TGTGCCTGGAATTCTGCGGGAGGATTCCCTAGCACAGATACGCAGTATTTT.

The chain combines TRBV27 with TRBJ2-7, with D unresolved. V gave up 2 bases and J gave up 2 bases, with 7 bases separating them. There are 13 residues in the CDR3. Germline CDR1 MNHEY, CDR2 SMNVEV (reference sequence). This CDR3 is CASSLQFAYEQYF. As DNA, the CDR3 is TGTGCCAGCAGTTTACAGTTTGCCTACGAGCAGTACTTC.

This chain links TRBV19 with TRBJ1-2; possible D gene TRBD1, 6 bases. Germline CDR1 reads LNHDA; CDR2 reads SQIVND (reference sequence). V gave up 6 bases and J gave up 1 base, with 12 bases separating them. CDR3 length: 14 amino acids. The CDR3, as DNA: TGTGCCAGTAGAGAGGGACACTATAACTATGGCTACACCTTC. This sequence encodes CASREGHYNYGYTF.

This clone was recorded once. The J gene is TRBJ1-1, the V gene TRBV28, with unresolved D. Trimming cost V 3 bases and J 1 base, with 9 bases left between them. The CDR3 totals 14 residues. Germline assignment: CDR1 MDHEN and CDR2 SYDVKM. The CDR3 reads CASSFVLGNTEAFF. The CDR3 nucleotides are TGTGCCAGCAGTTTCGTACTCGGGAACACTGAAGCTTTCTTT.

The chain has TRBV27 and TRBJ2-7, with D perhaps TRBD1 (6 bases). V gave up 4 bases and J gave up 0 bases, with 10 bases separating them. The CDR3 spans 14 residues. CDR1 and CDR2 (germline): MNHEY, SMNVEV (reference sequence). CDR3 DNA sequence: TGTGCCAGCAGTTCCCAGGGGCTCTCCTACGAGCAGTACTTC. Residues: CASSSQGLSYEQYF.

The chain joins TRBV4-2 to TRBJ2-7, with TRBD1 matching 10 bases. The germline V gene encodes CDR1 LGHNA and CDR2 YNFKEQ. V lost 4 bases to trimming and J lost 0 bases; unmatched junction nucleotides: 0. The CDR3 runs 14 residues. The CDR3 loop reads CASSRDRGSYEQYF. CDR3 DNA sequence: TGTGCCAGCAGCCGGGACAGGGGCTCCTACGAGCAGTACTTC.

The gene calls are TRBV7-2 and TRBJ2-7, with D possibly TRBD1 on 6 matching bases. The CDR3 sequence is 13 residues long. The germline V gene encodes CDR1 SGHTA and CDR2 FQGNSA. V lost 3 bases and J lost 3, with 9 bases in between. CDR3 DNA sequence: TGTGCCAGCAGCTTTGGGGGCGTCTACGAGCAGTACTTC. This encodes CASSFGGVYEQYF. The variable domain in full, completed from reference TRBV7-2 and TRBJ2-7, reads GAGVSQSPSNKVTEKGKDVELRCDPISGHTALYWYRQSLGQGLEFLIYFQGNSAPDKSGLPSDRFSAERTGGSVSTLTIQRTQQEDSAVYLCASSFGGVYEQYFGPGTRLTVT.

The chain combines TRBV2 with TRBJ2-1; 7 positions agree with TRBD2. The CDR3 runs to 14 residues. Germline CDR1 SNHLY, CDR2 FYNNEI. V was clipped by 4 bases and J by 6 bases; unmatched bases: 6. The DNA of the CDR3 is TGTGCCAGCAGTGGGCTAGCGGTCTTCAATGAGCAGTTCTTC. The encoded protein is CASSGLAVFNEQFF.

For the CDR3, the DNA is TGTGCCAGCAGATTAACAGGGTTTAATCAGCCCCAGCATTTT. Protein sequence: CASRLTGFNQPQHF. This chain joins TRBV27 and TRBJ1-5, with D possibly being TRBD1 (6 bases). CDR3 size: 14 residues. Germline V CDR1 and CDR2: MNHEY, SMNVEV (reference sequence). V gave up 6 bases and J gave up 4 bases, with 13 bases separating them.

The chain recombines TRBV6-2 or TRBV6-3 with TRBJ2-3; TRBD2 matches 10 bases. There are 17 residues in the CDR3. Trimming removed 5 bases from V and 2 bases from J; junction bases left unmatched: 10. Per the germline V gene, CDR1 is MNHEY and CDR2 is SVGEGT. CDR3 sequence (DNA): TGTGCCAGCAGTCCCCGGACTAGCGGAGGGTTCACAGATACGCAGTATTTT. Translation gives CASSPRTSGGFTDTQYF.

V usage is TRBV6-2 or TRBV6-3 and J usage is TRBJ2-1; unclear D gene. The CDR3 is made up of 13 amino acids. V lost 3 bases and J lost 4, with 7 bases in between. Germline loops: CDR1 MNHEY, CDR2 SVGEGT. The CDR3 region is CASSYSLYNEQFF. CDR3 DNA sequence: TGTGCCAGCAGTTATTCCCTATACAATGAGCAGTTCTTC.

J is TRBJ2-6 and V is TRBV19; D may be TRBD2 (6 bases). The V gene's germline CDR1 is LNHDA and CDR2 SQIVND (reference sequence). V was trimmed by 8 bases and J by 4 bases, leaving 12 bases between them. This CDR3 region has 14 residues. The CDR3 protein is CASDGGSGANVLTF. The DNA for the CDR3 is TGTGCCAGTGACGGGGGATCGGGGGCCAACGTCCTGACTTTC.

The chain couples TRBV10-2 to TRBJ2-3, with TRBD2 identical over 11 bases. The CDR3 length is 15 residues. Germline trimming cut 6 bases from V and 4 bases from J; bases unmatched to any gene: 6. The V gene's germline CDR1 is WSHSY and CDR2 SAAADI. The CDR3 loop reads CASRSSGRPSDTQYF. The CDR3 DNA follows: TGCGCCAGCAGGTCTAGCGGGAGGCCCTCAGATACGCAGTATTTT.

As for this clone: Within the sample, other DNA sequences also encode this same CDR3. The chain employs TRBV11-2 and TRBJ2-1; the D gene is possibly TRBD2 (6 bases). CDR1 is SGHAT, CDR2 FQNNGV, per germline. The CDR3 is 15 amino acids. V was shortened by 0 bases and J by 0 bases, with 6 bases between the two germline ends. For the CDR3, the DNA is TGTGCCAGCAGCTTAGACGGGAGCTCCTACAATGAGCAGTTCTTC. The encoded protein is CASSLDGSSYNEQFF.

CDR3 nucleotide sequence: TGTGCCAGCAGCTTAGTAGCGGGAGGGAACACCGGGGAGCTGTTTTTT. Translating it yields CASSLVAGGNTGELFF. V usage is TRBV7-6 and J usage is TRBJ2-2; 10 bases map to TRBD2. V gave up 1 base and J gave up 1 base; unmatched junction bases: 0. The germline V gene has CDR1 SGHVS and CDR2 FNYEAQ. This CDR3 contains 16 residues.

The rearrangement joins TRBV6-4 to TRBJ2-1; D perhaps matches TRBD1 (6 bases). Between the trimmed V and J ends, which lost 4 bases and 4 bases, there was a span of 14 bases. Germline V lookup: CDR1 MRHNA, CDR2 SNTAGT. This CDR3 has 15 residues. DNA for the CDR3: TGTGCCAGCAGTGTGATATCGGGACAATACAATGAGCAGTTCTTC. It yields the protein CASSVISGQYNEQFF.

This clone was seen a few times. The rearrangement uses TRBV6-2 or TRBV6-3 and TRBJ1-2; D unclear. Per the germline V gene, CDR1 is MNHEY and CDR2 is SVGEGT. The CDR3 spans 14 residues. The germline V and J ends were trimmed by 0 bases and 3 bases, with 8 bases remaining between them. This chain's CDR3 is CASSYSLEYYGYTF. The CDR3 DNA reads TGTGCCAGCAGTTACTCGCTGGAGTACTATGGCTACACCTTC.

The CDR3 loop reads CASSPREDSGEGEQYF. CDR3 sequence (DNA): TGTGCCAGCTCACCCCGGGAGGATAGCGGGGAGGGAGAGCAGTACTTC. The chain employs TRBV18 and TRBJ2-7; 8 bases align to TRBD2. The germline CDR1 and CDR2 sequences are KGHSH and LQKENI. With V trimmed by 3 bases and J by 7 bases, 14 bases remained unmatched. This CDR3 spans 16 amino acids.

The chain uses TRBV28 and TRBJ2-1; D is ambiguous. This CDR3 is built from 12 residues. Germline CDR1 and CDR2: MDHEN and SYDVKM. Trimming left V 3 bases short and J 6 bases short, with 6 bases between. The CDR3 here is CASSLAINEQFF. The CDR3 DNA sequence: TGTGCCAGCAGTTTGGCCATCAATGAGCAGTTCTTC.

This clone appeared once. V gene TRBV9 combines with J gene TRBJ2-3, with unresolved D. Trimming stripped 0 bases from V and 4 bases from J, with 12 bases between. The CDR3 spans 15 residues. Germline V gene sequence: CDR1 SGDLS, CDR2 YYNGEE. CDR3 sequence (DNA): TGTGCCAGCAGCGTAGCTCTAGTAGAGTCAGATACGCAGTATTTT. This codes for CASSVALVESDTQYF.

This chain connects TRBV5-1 to TRBJ2-1, with D maybe TRBD1 (5 bases). The CDR3 contains 16 residues. Trimming took off 0 bases at V and 3 bases at J, with 13 bases between the two ends. Germline V CDR1 and CDR2: SGHRS, YFSETQ. The CDR3 reads CASSLVQGGYYNEQFF. As DNA, the CDR3 is TGCGCCAGCAGCTTGGTTCAGGGTGGGTACTACAATGAGCAGTTCTTC.

CDR3 coding DNA: TGTGCCAGCAGCAAGAACCCATCGGGACAGGGCACCTACGAGCAGTACTTC. Translated: CASSKNPSGQGTYEQYF. The rearrangement links TRBV5-5 to TRBJ2-7; 9 bases agree with TRBD1. The V gene end was trimmed by 4 bases and the J gene end by 2 bases; junction bases not matched to a gene: 13. Germline loops: CDR1 SGHKS, CDR2 YYEKEE (reference sequence). There are 17 residues in the CDR3.